This TCR beta chain was documented in a study of Ad26.COV2.S vaccination and SARS-CoV-2 variants. The repertoire was sequenced with immunoSEQ multiplex PCR; TCRdb's copy has only in-frame clones and lacks some. The sample shows hundreds of thousands of clones, more than 70% of them seen only once. The treatment was: 19 received Ad26.COV2.S at low or high dose, single or two shots; 5 received placebo; per-sample allocation not given. Sampling was done on day 63 after the first vaccine or placebo injection. This clone was observed a handful of times. The material sequenced was peripheral blood, taken in a trial of Ad26.COV2.S vaccine versus placebo. This receptor was identified in a person between 18 and 65 years old who received the Ad26.COV2.S COVID-19 vaccine or a placebo.

CDR3 nucleotide sequence: TGTGCCAGCAGCGACGGGCAGGGGGGCCCCGGGGAGCTGTTTTTT. Amino acids: CASSDGQGGPGELFF. The chain recombines TRBV4-2 with TRBJ2-2; the D gene is possibly TRBD1 (7 bases). The CDR3 extends over 15 amino acids. V lost 5 bases, J lost 6 bases, and 16 bases lay in between. CDR1 is LGHNA and CDR2 is YNFKEQ in the germline V gene.